What follows are 3 T cell receptor beta chains derived from one specimen sequenced in a study of spatial heterogeneity in lung cancer. Described time point: sample taken at primary tumor resection. TCRdb re-derived calls from the 5' RACE reads in MiXCR, one entry per CDR3 protein. The sample yields tens of thousands of distinct CDR3 sequences, approximately 7% seen once. The material sequenced was PBMCs, taken at surgery. The receptors here all came from a female donor with early-stage non-small cell lung cancer.

This CDR3 is CASSEEEETEAFF. CDR3 DNA: TGTGCCAGCAGTGAAGAGGAGGAGACTGAAGCTTTCTTT. The chain uses TRBV2 and TRBJ1-1; D is unresolved. Trimming stripped 1 base from V and 5 bases from J, with 8 bases between. The germline CDR1 and CDR2 sequences are SNHLY and FYNNEI. This CDR3 comprises 13 residues.

The V and J genes are TRBV5-1 and TRBJ2-7; 10 nucleotides agree with TRBD2. CDR3 size: 15 residues. Unmatched junction bases numbered 5, after V lost 4 bases and J lost 1 base. CDR1 is SGHRS and CDR2 is YFSETQ in the germline V gene. In nucleotides, the CDR3 is TGCGCCAGCAGCCCTAGCGGGGGTACTTCCTACGAGCAGTACTTC. Protein: CASSPSGGTSYEQYF.

This clonotype was seen a few times. The V call is TRBV19, the J call TRBJ2-3; 12 bases are a match to TRBD2. The CDR3 has 14 amino acids. Per germline, CDR1 LNHDA and CDR2 SQIVND (reference sequence). With 10 bases clipped from V and 5 bases from J, the junction kept 7 bases outside the gene matches. CDR3 protein: CATTSGGLGDTQYF. DNA of the CDR3: TGTGCCACGACTAGCGGGGGCTTGGGAGATACGCAGTATTTT. The full variable domain, in which reference TRBV19 and TRBJ2-3 provide the parts outside the CDR3, is DGGITQSPKYLFRKEGQNVTLSCEQNLNHDAMYWYRQDPGQGLRLIYYSQIVNDFQKGDIAEGYSVSREKKESFPLTVTSAQKNPTAFYLCATTSGGLGDTQYFGPGTRLTVL.